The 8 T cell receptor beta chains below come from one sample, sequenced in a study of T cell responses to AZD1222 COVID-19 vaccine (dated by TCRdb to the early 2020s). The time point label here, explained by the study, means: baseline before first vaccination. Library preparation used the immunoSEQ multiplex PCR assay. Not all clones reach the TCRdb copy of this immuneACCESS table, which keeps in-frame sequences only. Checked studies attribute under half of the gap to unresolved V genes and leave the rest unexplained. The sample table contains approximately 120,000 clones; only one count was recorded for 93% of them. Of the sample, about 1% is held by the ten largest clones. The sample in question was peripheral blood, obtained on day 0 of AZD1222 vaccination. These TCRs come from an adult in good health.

The CDR3 reads CASIRKYSGANVLTF. The CDR3 nucleotides are TGTGCCAGCATCCGGAAATACTCTGGGGCCAACGTCCTGACTTTC. The rearrangement links TRBV6-5 to TRBJ2-6; D not resolved. CDR3 length: 15 amino acids. Germline V gene lookup returns CDR1 MNHEY and CDR2 SVGAGI. With 7 bases removed from V and 0 bases from J, the gap between germline ends came to 10 bases.

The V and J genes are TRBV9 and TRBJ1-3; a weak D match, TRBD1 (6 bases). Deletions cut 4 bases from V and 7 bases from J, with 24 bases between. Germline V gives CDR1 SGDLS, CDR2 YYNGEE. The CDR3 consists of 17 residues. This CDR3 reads CASSLSTGARLGNTIYF. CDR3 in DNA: TGTGCCAGCAGCCTTTCGACAGGCGCGAGACTAGGCAACACCATATATTTT.

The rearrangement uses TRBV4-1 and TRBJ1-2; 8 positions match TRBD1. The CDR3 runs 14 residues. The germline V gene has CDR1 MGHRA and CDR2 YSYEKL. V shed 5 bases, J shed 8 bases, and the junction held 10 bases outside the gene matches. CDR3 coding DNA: TGCGCCAGCAGCAAAAACCAAGACAGGGGCGGCTACACCTTC. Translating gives CASSKNQDRGGYTF.

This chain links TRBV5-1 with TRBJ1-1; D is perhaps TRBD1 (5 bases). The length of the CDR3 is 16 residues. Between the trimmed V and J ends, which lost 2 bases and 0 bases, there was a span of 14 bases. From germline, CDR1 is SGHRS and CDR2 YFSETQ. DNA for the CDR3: TGCGCCAGCAGCTTAAGGGGTAGCTCCCTGAACACTGAAGCTTTCTTT. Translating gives CASSLRGSSLNTEAFF.

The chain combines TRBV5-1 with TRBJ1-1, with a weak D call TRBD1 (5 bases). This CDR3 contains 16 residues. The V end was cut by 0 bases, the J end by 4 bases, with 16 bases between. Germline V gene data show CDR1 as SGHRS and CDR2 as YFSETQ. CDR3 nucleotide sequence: TGCGCCAGCAGCTTGGTAGGCTATTGGGGCGGCACTGAAGCTTTCTTT. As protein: CASSLVGYWGGTEAFF.

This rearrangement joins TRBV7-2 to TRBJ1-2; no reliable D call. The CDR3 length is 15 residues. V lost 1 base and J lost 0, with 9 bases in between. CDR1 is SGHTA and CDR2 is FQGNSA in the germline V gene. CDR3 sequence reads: CASSLVGWTNYGYTF. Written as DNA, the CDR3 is TGTGCCAGCAGCTTAGTGGGTTGGACTAACTATGGCTACACCTTC.

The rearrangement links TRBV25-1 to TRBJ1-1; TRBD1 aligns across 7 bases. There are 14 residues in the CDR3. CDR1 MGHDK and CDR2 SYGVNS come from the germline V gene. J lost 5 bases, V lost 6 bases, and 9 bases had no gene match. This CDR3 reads CASSLAGGRTEAFF. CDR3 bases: TGTGCCAGCAGCTTGGCAGGGGGGAGGACTGAAGCTTTCTTT.

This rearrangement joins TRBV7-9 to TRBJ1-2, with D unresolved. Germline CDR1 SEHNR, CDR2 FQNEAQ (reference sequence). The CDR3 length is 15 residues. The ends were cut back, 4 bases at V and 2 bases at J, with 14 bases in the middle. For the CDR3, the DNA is TGTGCCAGCAGCTCGGACGACCTGTCCAACTATGGCTACACCTTC. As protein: CASSSDDLSNYGYTF.